This TCR beta chain is from a study of cytomegalovirus exposure and HLA in healthy donors. General study results and limits: Researchers counted 164 TCR beta chains as cytomegalovirus-associated. Rare sequences made up most TCRs, while some public TCRs were found in many donors.

As concerns this clone: What it binds is not known.

V lost 7 bases, J lost 9 bases, and 14 bases lay in between. Per germline, CDR1 SGDLS and CDR2 YYNGEE. The CDR3 is made up of 12 amino acids. Method: immunoSEQ multiplex PCR; TCRdb's copy keeps in-frame clones and lacks some. Of about 120,000 clones listed, roughly 95% are singletons. Specimen: PBMCs. V is TRBV9 and J is TRBJ2-1; tentative D call: TRBD2 (5 bases). The TCR originated in a man in his late teens or twenties in good health and CMV-seronegative. In nucleotides, the CDR3 is TGTGCCAGCGGCCGGGCGGCGGGTGAGCAGTTCTTC. Protein: CASGRAAGEQFF.